Listed below are T cell receptor beta chains from one sample, sequenced in a study of T cells in localized non-small cell lung cancer. Method: immunoSEQ multiplex PCR; TCRdb's copy keeps in-frame clones and lacks some. The data hold roughly 53,000 clones, with roughly 88% observed a single time. Material: peripheral blood mononuclear cells, obtained before any cancer treatment. Receptors were obtained from a man between 40 and 70 years old with stage III lung adenocarcinoma. Each CDR3 is given with its conserved first and last residue. A D gene is named only where the DNA matches it firmly. Part of the rows lack a size; the others show once, few, many or a class for expanded clones.

NA	TRBJ2-2	TRBV6-1	NA	TGTGCCAGCAGTGGTGGGACAACTGTTATTTTCGTGGAGCTGTTTTTT	CASSGGTTVIFVELFF
NA	TRBJ1-1	TRBV30	NA	TGTGCCTGGCGCGGAGACGGTCCGAACACTGAAGCTTTCTTT	CAWRGDGPNTEAFF
TRBD1	TRBJ1-1	TRBV5-6	NA	TGTGCCAGCAACACAGGGGGCACTGAAGCTTTCTTT	CASNTGGTEAFF
NA	TRBJ2-5	TRBV5-1	NA	TGCGCCAGCAGCTTGGCGCCCGGCGGGTCCCAAGAGACCCAGTACTTC	CASSLAPGGSQETQYF
TRBD1	TRBJ2-6	TRBV5-6	NA	TGTGCCAGCAGCCCAAGACAGGGCCTTAGCTCTGGGGCCAACGTCCTGACTTTC	CASSPRQGLSSGANVLTF
NA	TRBJ1-1	TRBV19	few	TGTGCCAGTAGTTTATACGGGGGTTCCATGAACACTGAAGCTTTCTTT	CASSLYGGSMNTEAFF
NA	TRBJ2-1	TRBV19	NA	TGTGCCAGTAGTATAGAATCTAGTCCCCCCTACAATGAGCAGTTCTTC	CASSIESSPPYNEQFF
TRBD1	TRBJ2-7	TRBV14	NA	TGTGCCAGCAGGCTGACAGGGACCTACGAGCAGTACTTC	CASRLTGTYEQYF
TRBD1	TRBJ1-4	TRBV30	NA	TGTGCCTGGACCGGGACAGGGGGTGTTTTTGAAAAACTGTTTTTT	CAWTGTGGVFEKLFF
NA	TRBJ2-3	TRBV5-1	NA	TGCGCCAGCAGCTATGGAGATACGCAGTATTTT	CASSYGDTQYF
TRBD2	TRBJ2-1	TRBV11-2	NA	TGTGCCAGCAGCTTAGATAGGACTAGCGGGTTTAATGAGCAGTTCTTC	CASSLDRTSGFNEQFF
NA	TRBJ1-1	TRBV5-6	NA	TGTGCCAGCAGCAAGGGGGGGAACACTGAAGCTTTCTTT	CASSKGGNTEAFF
NA	TRBJ2-5	TRBV19	NA	TGTGCCAGTAGTGACCTCTCTAGCCCAGTCCCGTACGAAGAGACCCAGTACTTC	CASSDLSSPVPYEETQYF
TRBD1	TRBJ1-2	TRBV7-8	NA	TGTGCCAGCAGCCACGAACAGGGGGCAGCCGACTATGGCTACACCTTC	CASSHEQGAADYGYTF
TRBD1	TRBJ2-2	TRBV5-5	NA	TGTGCCAGCAGCTTGTGGGGACAGGGGAAAAACACCGGGGAGCTGTTTTTT	CASSLWGQGKNTGELFF
TRBD1	TRBJ1-4	TRBV5-1	NA	TGCGCCAGCAGCTTGAGGGCAGGGGGGAATGAAAAACTGTTTTTT	CASSLRAGGNEKLFF
TRBD1	TRBJ1-4	TRBV7-9	NA	TGTGCCAGCAGCCCCGGACAGGGAAGTGAAAAACTGTTTTTT	CASSPGQGSEKLFF
NA	TRBJ2-3	TRBV7-6	NA	TGTGCCAGCAGCCGGGACCCGCTTAGGCGTGGAGATACGCAGTATTTT	CASSRDPLRRGDTQYF
TRBD1	TRBJ1-1	TRBV19	NA	TGTGCCAGTTCTTCCGGGACAGGGGGGTGGACTGAAGCTTTCTTT	CASSSGTGGWTEAFF
TRBD1	TRBJ2-2	TRBV5-8	NA	TGTGCCAGCAGCCCTGGGACAGGGATTCGAGGCACCGGGGAGCTGTTTTTT	CASSPGTGIRGTGELFF
NA	TRBJ2-3	TRBV5-1	NA	TGCGCCAGCAGAGGGAGCGCAGATACGCAGTATTTT	CASRGSADTQYF
NA	TRBJ1-2	TRBV19	once	TGTGCCAGTAGTATAGTCGGGGAGTCGGGCTACACCTTC	CASSIVGESGYTF
NA	TRBJ2-6	TRBV6-1	NA	TGTGCCAGCAGTGAACTCACTGGGGCCAACGTCCTGACTTTC	CASSELTGANVLTF
TRBD2	TRBJ2-3	TRBV29-1	few	TGCAGCGTTACAGAGACTAGCGGTCCCACAGATACGCAGTATTTT	CSVTETSGPTDTQYF
TRBD1	TRBJ2-3	TRBV30	NA	TGTGCCTGGAGTATCGGCGGCAGGGGGCACACAGATACGCAGTATTTT	CAWSIGGRGHTDTQYF
NA	TRBJ2-5	TRBV5-5	NA	TGTGCCAGCAGCTTGTCACAGGTCGGGGAGACCCAGTACTTC	CASSLSQVGETQYF
NA	TRBJ1-4	TRBV18	NA	TGTGCCAGCTCACCCCAGGACGTTGCAACTAATGAAAAACTGTTTTTT	CASSPQDVATNEKLFF
NA	TRBJ2-2	TRBV11-2	NA	TGTGCCAGCAGCCCAGGGATTTCGGGGACCGGGGAGCTGTTTTTT	CASSPGISGTGELFF
TRBD1	TRBJ1-2	TRBV29-1	NA	TGCAGCGTTCCATACAGGGGCTATGGCTACACCTTC	CSVPYRGYGYTF
NA	TRBJ2-3	TRBV5-4	NA	TGTGCCAGCAGCTTGGCAGATACGCTCACAGATACGCAGTATTTT	CASSLADTLTDTQYF
NA	TRBJ1-2	TRBV6-1	NA	TGTGCCAGCAGTGAAATGGGAGTAGGTGGCTACACCTTC	CASSEMGVGGYTF
TRBD2	TRBJ2-7	TRBV6-1	NA	TGTGCCAGCAGTGACAGCGGGGGCTCCTACGAGCAGTACTTC	CASSDSGGSYEQYF
NA	TRBJ1-5	TRBV30	NA	TGTGCCTGGAGTGAAGGCGGGATAGGGAGGCCCCAGCATTTT	CAWSEGGIGRPQHF